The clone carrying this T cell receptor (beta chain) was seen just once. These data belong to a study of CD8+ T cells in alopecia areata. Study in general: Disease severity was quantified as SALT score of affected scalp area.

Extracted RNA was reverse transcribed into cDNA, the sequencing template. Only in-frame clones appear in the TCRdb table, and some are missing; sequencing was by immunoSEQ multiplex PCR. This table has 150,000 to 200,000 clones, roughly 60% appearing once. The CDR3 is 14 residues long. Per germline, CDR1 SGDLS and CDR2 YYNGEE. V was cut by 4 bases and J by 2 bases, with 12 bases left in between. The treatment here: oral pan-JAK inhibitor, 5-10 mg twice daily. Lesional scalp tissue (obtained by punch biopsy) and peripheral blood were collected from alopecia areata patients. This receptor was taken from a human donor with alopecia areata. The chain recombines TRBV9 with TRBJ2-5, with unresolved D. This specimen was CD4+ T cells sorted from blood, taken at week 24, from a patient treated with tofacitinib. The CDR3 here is CASSPRVHQETQYF. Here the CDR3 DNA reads TGTGCCAGCAGCCCCCGGGTTCATCAAGAGACCCAGTACTTC.